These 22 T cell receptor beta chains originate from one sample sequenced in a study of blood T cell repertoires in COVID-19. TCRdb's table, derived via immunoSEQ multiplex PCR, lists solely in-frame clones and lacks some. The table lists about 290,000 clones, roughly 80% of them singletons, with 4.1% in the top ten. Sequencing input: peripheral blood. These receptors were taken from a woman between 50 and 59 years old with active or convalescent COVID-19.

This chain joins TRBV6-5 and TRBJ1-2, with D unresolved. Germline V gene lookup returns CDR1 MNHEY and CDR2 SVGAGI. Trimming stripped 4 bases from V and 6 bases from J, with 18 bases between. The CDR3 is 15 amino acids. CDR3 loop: CASSFLSRLEDGYTF. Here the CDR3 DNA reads TGTGCCAGCAGTTTCCTCTCGAGGCTTGAAGATGGCTACACCTTC.

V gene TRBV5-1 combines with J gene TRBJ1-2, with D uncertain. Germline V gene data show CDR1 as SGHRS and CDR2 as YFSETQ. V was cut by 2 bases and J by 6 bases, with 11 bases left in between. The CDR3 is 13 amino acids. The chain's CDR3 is CASSFDPGNGYTF. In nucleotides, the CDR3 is TGCGCCAGCAGCTTCGACCCGGGGAATGGCTACACCTTC.

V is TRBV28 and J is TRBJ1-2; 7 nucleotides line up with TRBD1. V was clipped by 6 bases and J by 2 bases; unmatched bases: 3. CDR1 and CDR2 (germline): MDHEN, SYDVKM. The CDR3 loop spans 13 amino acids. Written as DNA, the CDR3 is TGTGCCAGCAGGCCCAGGGGGAACTATGGCTACACCTTC. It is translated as CASRPRGNYGYTF.

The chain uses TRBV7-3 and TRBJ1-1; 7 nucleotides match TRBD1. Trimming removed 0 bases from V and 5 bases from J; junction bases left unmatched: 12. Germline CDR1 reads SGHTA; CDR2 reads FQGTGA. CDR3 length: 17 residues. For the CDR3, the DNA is TGTGCCAGCAGCTTAACGCCTGGGGACAGCGGAATAACTGAAGCTTTCTTT. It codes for CASSLTPGDSGITEAFF.

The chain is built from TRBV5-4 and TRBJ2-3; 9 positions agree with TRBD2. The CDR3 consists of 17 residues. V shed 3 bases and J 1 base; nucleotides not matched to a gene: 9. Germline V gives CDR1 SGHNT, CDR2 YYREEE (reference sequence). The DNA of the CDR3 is TGTGCCAGCAGCTCATATGGGACTAGCAGACGCACAGATACGCAGTATTTT. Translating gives CASSSYGTSRRTDTQYF. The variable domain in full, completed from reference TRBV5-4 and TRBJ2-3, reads ETGVTQSPTHLIKTRGQQVTLRCSSQSGHNTVSWYQQALGQGPQFIFQYYREEENGRGNFPPRFSGLQFPNYSSELNVNALELDDSALYLCASSSYGTSRRTDTQYFGPGTRLTVL.

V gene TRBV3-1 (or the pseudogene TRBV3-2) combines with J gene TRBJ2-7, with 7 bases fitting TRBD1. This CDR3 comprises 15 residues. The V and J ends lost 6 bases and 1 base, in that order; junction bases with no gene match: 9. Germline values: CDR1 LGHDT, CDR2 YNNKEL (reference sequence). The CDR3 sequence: CASSLRQGRSYEQYF. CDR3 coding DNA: TGTGCCAGCAGTCTCAGACAGGGTAGGTCCTACGAGCAGTACTTC.

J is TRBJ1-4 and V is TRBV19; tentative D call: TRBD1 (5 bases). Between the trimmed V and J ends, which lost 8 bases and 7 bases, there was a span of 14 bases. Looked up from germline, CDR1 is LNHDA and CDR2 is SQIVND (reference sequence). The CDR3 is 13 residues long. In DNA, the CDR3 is TGTGCCAGTCGCGGGACTGGACGTGAAAAACTGTTTTTT. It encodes CASRGTGREKLFF.

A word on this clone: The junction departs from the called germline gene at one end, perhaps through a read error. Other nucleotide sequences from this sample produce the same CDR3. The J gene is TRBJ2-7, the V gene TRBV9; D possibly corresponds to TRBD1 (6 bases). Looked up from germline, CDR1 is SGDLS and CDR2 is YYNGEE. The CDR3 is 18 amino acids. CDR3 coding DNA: TGTGCCAGCAGCGTAGGAGGGCGGACAGTCGCCAGCTCCTATGAGCAGTACTTC. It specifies CASSVGGRTVASSYEQYF.

The CDR3 spells CASAKGGTSTGELFF. For the CDR3, the DNA is TGTGCCAGCGCAAAAGGGGGAACGAGCACCGGGGAGCTGTTTTTT. This chain links TRBV18 with TRBJ2-2; D is perhaps TRBD1 (6 bases). Looked up from germline, CDR1 is KGHSH and CDR2 is LQKENI. The CDR3 is 15 residues long. The V and J ends lost 8 bases and 4 bases respectively, with 17 bases between them.

Here the CDR3 reads CASSQRDSGNTIYF. The CDR3 bases are TGTGCCAGCAGCCAACGGGATTCTGGAAACACCATATATTTT. The chain combines TRBV5-6 with TRBJ1-3; D is undetermined. Trimming shortened V by 4 bases and J by 1 base, and 9 bases separated the two germline ends. The length of the CDR3 is 14 residues. CDR1 and CDR2 (germline): SGHDT, YYEEEE.

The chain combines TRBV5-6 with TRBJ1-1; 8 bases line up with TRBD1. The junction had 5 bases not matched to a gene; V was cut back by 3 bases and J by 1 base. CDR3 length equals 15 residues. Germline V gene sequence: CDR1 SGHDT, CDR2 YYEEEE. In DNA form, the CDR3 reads TGTGCCAGCAGCTGGTGGACAGGGAGGAACACTGAAGCTTTCTTT. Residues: CASSWWTGRNTEAFF. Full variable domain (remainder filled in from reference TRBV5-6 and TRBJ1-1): DAGVTQSPTHLIKTRGQQVTLRCSPKSGHDTVSWYQQALGQGPQFIFQYYEEEERQRGNFPDRFSGHQFPNYSSELNVNALLLGDSALYLCASSWWTGRNTEAFFGQGTRLTVV.

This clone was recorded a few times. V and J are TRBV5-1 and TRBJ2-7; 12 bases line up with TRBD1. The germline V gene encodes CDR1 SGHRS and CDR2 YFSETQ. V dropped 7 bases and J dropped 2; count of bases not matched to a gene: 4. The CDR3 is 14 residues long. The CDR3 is CASGTGGPTYEQYF. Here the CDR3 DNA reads TGCGCCAGCGGGACAGGGGGCCCTACCTACGAGCAGTACTTC. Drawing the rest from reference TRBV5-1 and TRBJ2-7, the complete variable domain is KAGVTQTPRYLIKTRGQQVTLSCSPISGHRSVSWYQQTPGQGLQFLFEYFSETQRNKGNFPGRFSGRQFSNSRSEMNVSTLELGDSALYLCASGTGGPTYEQYFGPGTRLTVT.

CDR3 bases: TGTGCCAGCCAGGCCTTGCCACAGGGGAACTACGAGCAGTACTTC. Its protein is CASQALPQGNYEQYF. The chain combines TRBV2 with TRBJ2-7, with 7 nucleotides matching TRBD1. Germline trimming cut 8 bases from V and 3 bases from J; bases unmatched to any gene: 13. The CDR3 is 15 amino acids. CDR1 is SNHLY, CDR2 FYNNEI, per germline.

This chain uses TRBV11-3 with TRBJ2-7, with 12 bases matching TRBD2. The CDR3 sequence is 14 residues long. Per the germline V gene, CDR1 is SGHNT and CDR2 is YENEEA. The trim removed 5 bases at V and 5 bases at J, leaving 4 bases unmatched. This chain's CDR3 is CASSTGLAGNEQYF. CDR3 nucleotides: TGTGCCAGCAGCACGGGACTAGCGGGTAACGAGCAGTACTTC. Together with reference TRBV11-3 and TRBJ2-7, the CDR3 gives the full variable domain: EAGVVQSPRYKIIEKKQPVAFWCNPISGHNTLYWYLQNLGQGPELLIRYENEEAVDDSQLPKDRFSAERLKGVDSTLKIQPAELGDSAVYLCASSTGLAGNEQYFGPGTRLTVT.

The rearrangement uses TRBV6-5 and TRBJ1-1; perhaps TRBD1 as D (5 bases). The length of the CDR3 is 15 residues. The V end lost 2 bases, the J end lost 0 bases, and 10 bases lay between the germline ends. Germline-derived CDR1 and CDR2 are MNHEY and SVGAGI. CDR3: CASSYRGMVNTEAFF. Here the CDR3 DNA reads TGTGCCAGCAGTTACAGGGGAATGGTGAACACTGAAGCTTTCTTT.

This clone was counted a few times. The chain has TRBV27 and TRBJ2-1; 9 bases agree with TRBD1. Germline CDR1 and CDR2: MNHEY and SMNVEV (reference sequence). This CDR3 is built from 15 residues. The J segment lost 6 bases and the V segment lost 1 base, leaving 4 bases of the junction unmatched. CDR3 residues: CASSLFRGQGNEQFF. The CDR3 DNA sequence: TGTGCCAGCAGTTTATTTAGGGGACAGGGCAATGAGCAGTTCTTC.

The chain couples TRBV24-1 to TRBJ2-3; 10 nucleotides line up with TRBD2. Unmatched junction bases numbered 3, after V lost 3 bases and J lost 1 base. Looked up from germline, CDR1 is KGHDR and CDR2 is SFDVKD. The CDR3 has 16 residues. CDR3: CATSDPTSGGTDTQYF. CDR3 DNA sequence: TGTGCCACCAGTGATCCAACTAGCGGGGGCACAGATACGCAGTATTTT.

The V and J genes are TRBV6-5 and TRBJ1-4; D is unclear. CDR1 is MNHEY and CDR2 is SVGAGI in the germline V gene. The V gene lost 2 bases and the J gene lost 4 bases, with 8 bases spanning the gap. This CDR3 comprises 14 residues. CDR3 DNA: TGTGCCAGCAGTTACCGGGCGGGTAATGAAAAACTGTTTTTT. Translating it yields CASSYRAGNEKLFF.

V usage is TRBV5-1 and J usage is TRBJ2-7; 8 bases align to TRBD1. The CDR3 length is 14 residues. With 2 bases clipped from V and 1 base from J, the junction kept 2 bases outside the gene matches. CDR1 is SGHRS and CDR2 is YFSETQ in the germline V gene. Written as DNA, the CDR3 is TGCGCCAGCAGCTTCCAGGGGGCGTCCTACGAGCAGTACTTC. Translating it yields CASSFQGASYEQYF.

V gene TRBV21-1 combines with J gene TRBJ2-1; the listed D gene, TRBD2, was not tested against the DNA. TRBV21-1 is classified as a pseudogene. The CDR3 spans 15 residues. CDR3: CASAPSGRSYNEQFF. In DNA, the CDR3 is TGTGCCAGCGCCCCCAGCGGGAGATCCTACAATGAGCAGTTCTTC.

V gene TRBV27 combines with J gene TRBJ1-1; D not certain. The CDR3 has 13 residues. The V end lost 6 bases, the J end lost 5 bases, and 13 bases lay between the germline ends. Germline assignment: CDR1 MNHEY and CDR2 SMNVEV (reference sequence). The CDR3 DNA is TGTGCCAGCAGGCTTGGTGCGGGGACTGAAGCTTTCTTT. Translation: CASRLGAGTEAFF.

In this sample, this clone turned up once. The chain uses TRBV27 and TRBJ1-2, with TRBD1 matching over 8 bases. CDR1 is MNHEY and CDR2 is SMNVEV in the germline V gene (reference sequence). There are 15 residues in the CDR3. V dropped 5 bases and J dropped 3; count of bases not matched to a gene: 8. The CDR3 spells CASSPWTGSDYGYTF. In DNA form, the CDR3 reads TGTGCCAGCAGTCCCTGGACAGGGTCTGACTATGGCTACACCTTC.